These T cell receptor beta chains were read from a single sample in a study of blood T cell repertoires in COVID-19. TCRdb's copy holds only in-frame clones and misses some; the assay was immunoSEQ multiplex PCR. The sample yields approximately 260,000 clones, under 90% seen once. The sample comprised peripheral blood. The origin of the receptors is a man aged 50-59 years with acute or convalescent COVID-19. CDR3s include the opening cysteine and the closing phenylalanine or tryptophan. A D gene is named only where the DNA matches it firmly. Expanded clones are given a class, and other clones once, few, many or no size at all.

J,size,D,V,DNA,CDR3
TRBJ2-5,once,-,TRBV6-5,TGTGCCAGCAGTACGCCGGTTTCGGAGACCCAGTACTTC,CASSTPVSETQYF
TRBJ2-1,-,TRBD1,TRBV5-8,TGTGCCAGCAGCCCGAACAGGGGGCCCGGAGTAGGTGAGCAGTTCTTC,CASSPNRGPGVGEQFF
TRBJ1-3,-,-,TRBV3-1/TRBV3-2,TGTGCCAGCAGCCAAACTGACAGTGGGGGAAACACCATATATTTT,CASSQTDSGGNTIYF
TRBJ1-4,-,-,TRBV30,TGTGCCTGGAGTCGGAGGGAAAAACTGTTTTTT,CAWSRREKLFF
TRBJ1-6,-,-,TRBV3-1/TRBV3-2,TGTGCCAGCAGCCAAGTCGGCCCTAGCTCCTATAATTCACCCCTCCACTTT,CASSQVGPSSYNSPLHF
TRBJ2-3,-,-,TRBV7-8,TGTGCCAGCAGCTTAACTCGTACGCAGTATTTT,CASSLTRTQYF
TRBJ2-2,-,-,TRBV27,TGTGCCAGCAGATGGGGGCTGGACACCGGGGAGCTGTTTTTT,CASRWGLDTGELFF
TRBJ1-2,few,TRBD1,TRBV6-4,TGTGCCAGCAGTGAGGACAACCGGGACAGTCGGGGCTACACCTTC,CASSEDNRDSRGYTF
TRBJ1-1,-,-,TRBV6-5,TGTGCCAGCAGTACCGTGGGGGGGGACACTGAAGCTTTCTTT,CASSTVGGDTEAFF
TRBJ2-1,-,-,TRBV2,TGTGCCAGCAGTGGGGGGCCTAGCTCCTACAATGAGCAGTTCTTC,CASSGGPSSYNEQFF
TRBJ2-1,-,-,TRBV5-4,TGTGCCAGCAGCTTGAGGCAGGGCAATGAGCAGTTCTTC,CASSLRQGNEQFF
TRBJ2-5,-,-,TRBV11-3,TGTGCCAGCAGCTTTCCCAACCAAGAGACCCAGTACTTC,CASSFPNQETQYF
TRBJ1-1,-,-,TRBV18,TGTGCCAGCTCACTTCTCACGGGGGGGAACACTGAAGCTTTCTTT,CASSLLTGGNTEAFF
TRBJ1-6,-,-,TRBV14,TGTGCCAGCAGTCAGGGCCCATTCTCACCCCTCCACTTT,CASSQGPFSPLHF
TRBJ1-2,-,-,TRBV30,TGTGCCGGGGGGGGCCCTACCACTAACTATGGCTACACCTTC,CAGGGPTTNYGYTF
TRBJ2-7,-,-,TRBV14,TGTGCCAGCAGCCAAGAAACGAACCCAAGAAGCCTGCAGTACTTC,CASSQETNPRSLQYF
TRBJ2-7,-,-,TRBV10-3,TGTGCCATCAGTGAGCGGGGTTTCTACGAGCAGTACTTC,CAISERGFYEQYF
TRBJ2-4,once,-,TRBV4-1,TGCGCCAGCAGCCAAGCCGTAGCCAAAAACATTCAGTACTTC,CASSQAVAKNIQYF
TRBJ2-2,-,-,TRBV12-3/TRBV12-4,TGTGCCAGCAGTTACAGCCGGGAGCTGTTTTTT,CASSYSRELFF
TRBJ2-5,-,-,TRBV3-1/TRBV3-2,TGTGCCAGCAGCCAAGCCAGGGAACTGTCCCAGTACTTC,CASSQARELSQYF
TRBJ2-1,-,-,TRBV7-9,TGTGCCCTGATAGTGGGGCACTACAATGAGCAGTTCTTC,CALIVGHYNEQFF
TRBJ2-3,once,TRBD1,TRBV24-1,TGTGCCACCAGTGACAGGACAGGGACAGATACGCAGTATTTT,CATSDRTGTDTQYF
TRBJ2-3,-,-,TRBV7-9,TGTGCCAGCAGCTTGGGACACACAGATACGCAGTATTTT,CASSLGHTDTQYF
TRBJ2-7,-,TRBD2,TRBV19,TGTGCCAGTAGTATAGGGGAGGGGATAGTACGCGAGCAGTACTTC,CASSIGEGIVREQYF
TRBJ2-7,-,-,TRBV23-1,TGCGCCAGCAGGAATAAGGGACATCACTTC,CASRNKGHHF
TRBJ2-5,-,-,TRBV2,TGTGCCAGCAGTGGGACTGTCTTCCAAGAGACCCAGTACTTC,CASSGTVFQETQYF
TRBJ1-5,-,-,TRBV15,TGTGCCACCAGCAGAGACCGCGCAGGAAGCAATCAGCCCCAGCATTTT,CATSRDRAGSNQPQHF
TRBJ2-3,-,TRBD2,TRBV7-9,TGTGCCAGCAGCGCGGGACTAGCGGGGTCTCTCACAGATACGCAGTATTTT,CASSAGLAGSLTDTQYF
TRBJ1-5,-,TRBD1,TRBV10-3,TGTGCCATCAGTCCCGGGACAGGGGCCTTGAGCAATCAGCCCCAGCATTTT,CAISPGTGALSNQPQHF
TRBJ1-2,-,TRBD1,TRBV6-6,TGTGCCAGCAGTGCCCCGGGACAGGGGGCTGACTATGGCTACACCTTC,CASSAPGQGADYGYTF
TRBJ1-2,-,TRBD1,TRBV7-8,TGTGCCAGCAGCCGCCGGACAGGGGGCTACTATGGCTACACCTTC,CASSRRTGGYYGYTF
TRBJ1-1,-,-,TRBV19,TGTGCCAGTAGTATGGGGGCGGCCAGCACTGAAGCTTTCTTT,CASSMGAASTEAFF
TRBJ1-1,-,-,TRBV7-9,TGTGCCAGCAGCTCCCTTAGAGGCGCGAGGGCGAACACTGAAGCTTTCTTT,CASSSLRGARANTEAFF
TRBJ1-3,-,-,TRBV7-9,TGTGCCAGCAGGCCTGTACAGGCCCTTCTGTACGGAAACACCATATATTTT,CASRPVQALLYGNTIYF
TRBJ2-2,-,TRBD1,TRBV2,TGTGCCAGCAGTGTTGGGACAGGGGTCCCCACCGGGGAGCTGTTTTTT,CASSVGTGVPTGELFF
TRBJ2-3,-,-,TRBV6-5,TGTGCCAGCAGTTACTCGAACACCCACACAGATACGCAGTATTTT,CASSYSNTHTDTQYF
TRBJ1-1,few,-,TRBV10-3,TGTGCCATCAGACACCTCAGCGCGGGGGACACTGAAGCTTTCTTT,CAIRHLSAGDTEAFF
TRBJ1-1,-,-,TRBV18,TGTGCCAGCTCACCGTCAGGGGTGGACACTGAAGCTTTCTTT,CASSPSGVDTEAFF
TRBJ1-2,-,TRBD1,TRBV12-3/TRBV12-4,TGTGCCAGCAGTCTGACAGGGTTAGTTGGCTACACCTTC,CASSLTGLVGYTF
TRBJ2-3,-,-,TRBV7-9,TGTGCCAGCAGCCACAGCGGGGATACGCAGTATTTT,CASSHSGDTQYF
TRBJ1-2,-,-,TRBV2,TGTGCCAGCAGTGACGGAGGCGGCTATGGCTACACCTTC,CASSDGGGYGYTF
TRBJ2-1,-,-,TRBV7-9,TGTGCCAGCGCGAGCGGCGGTGAGCAGTTCTTC,CASASGGEQFF
TRBJ2-1,few,-,TRBV6-5,TGTGCCAGCAGTAAGGCGGGGTTGGGTGAGCAGTTCTTC,CASSKAGLGEQFF
TRBJ2-2,-,-,TRBV5-1,TGCGCCAGCACGGTGACGGGGGAGCGGTCGAACACCGGGGAGCTGTTTTTT,CASTVTGERSNTGELFF
TRBJ1-1,-,-,TRBV7-9,TGTGCCAGCAGCATTATAGACACTGAAGCTTTCTTT,CASSIIDTEAFF